Given below is one T cell receptor beta chain in context. Germline CDR1 and CDR2: SQVTM and ANQGSEA. The CDR3 sequence is 17 residues long. The J segment lost 8 bases and the V segment lost 1 base, leaving 16 bases of the junction unmatched. The data originate from a study of human T cells and chemical hapten exposure. Study as a whole: Mainly, slight library volume differences in the pool made TCR yields vary.

The library labeled individual cDNA molecules by adding unique molecular identifiers to them. Each CDR3 protein gets one entry after TCRdb re-called the RACE reads with MiXCR. The sample has approximately 81,000 distinct CDR3 sequences; 8.6% are singletons. Specified time point: healthy volunteer bleed at 6 weeks. The starting material, unfractionated whole blood, was used for total RNA extraction. The TCR originated in a male donor in good health. Some clones in this sample may be carry-over from other donors' samples. The sample comprised whole blood. The V and J genes are TRBV29-1 and TRBJ2-1; TRBD2 aligns across 8 bases. CDR3 amino acids: CSVEGLVGTGGLDEQFF. The CDR3 region has the DNA TGCAGCGTTGAAGGCCTCGTGGGAACGGGAGGGCTCGATGAGCAGTTCTTC.